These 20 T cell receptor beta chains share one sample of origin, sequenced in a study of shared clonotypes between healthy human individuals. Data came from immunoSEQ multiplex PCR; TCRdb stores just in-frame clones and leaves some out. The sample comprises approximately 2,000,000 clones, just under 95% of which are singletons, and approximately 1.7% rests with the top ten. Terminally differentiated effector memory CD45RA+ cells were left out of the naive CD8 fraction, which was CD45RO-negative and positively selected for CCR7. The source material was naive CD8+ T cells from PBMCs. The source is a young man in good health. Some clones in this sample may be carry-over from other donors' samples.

The CDR3 DNA reads as TGTGCCAGCAGCTTAGTCGGGGGCGTCCCCTACGAGCAGTACTTC. This sequence encodes CASSLVGGVPYEQYF. The chain carries TRBV7-8 and TRBJ2-7; TRBD1 or TRBD2 may be the D gene (6 bases each). The CDR3 consists of 15 residues. Per the germline V gene, CDR1 is SGHVS and CDR2 is FQNEAQ. V lost 1 base to trimming and J lost 2 bases, with 12 bases between them.

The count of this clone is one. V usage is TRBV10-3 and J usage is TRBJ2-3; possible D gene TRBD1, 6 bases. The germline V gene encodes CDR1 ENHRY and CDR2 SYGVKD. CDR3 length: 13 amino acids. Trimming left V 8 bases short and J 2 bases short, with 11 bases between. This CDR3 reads CAIGDRYTDTQYF. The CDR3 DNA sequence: TGTGCCATCGGAGACAGGTACACAGATACGCAGTATTTT.

As DNA, the CDR3 is TGCGCCAGCAGCCTGGAAGTTTTCGTGGGACCTGTGTCCTACGAGCAGTACTTC. This gives the protein CASSLEVFVGPVSYEQYF. The chain employs TRBV5-1 and TRBJ2-7, with D perhaps TRBD1 or TRBD2 (5 bases each). This CDR3 is built from 18 residues. Germline CDR1 SGHRS, CDR2 YFSETQ. V was clipped by 4 bases and J by 1 base, with 24 bases between them.

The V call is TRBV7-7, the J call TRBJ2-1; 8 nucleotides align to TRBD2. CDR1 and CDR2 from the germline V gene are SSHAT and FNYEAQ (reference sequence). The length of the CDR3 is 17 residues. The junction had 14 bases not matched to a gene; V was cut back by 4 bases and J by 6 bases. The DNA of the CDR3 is TGTGCCAGCAGCTCGAGGGCCCGGACTAGCAGTAGCAATGAGCAGTTCTTC. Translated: CASSSRARTSSSNEQFF. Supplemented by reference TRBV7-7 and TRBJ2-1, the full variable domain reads GAGVSQSPRYKVTKRGQDVTLRCDPISSHATLYWYQQALGQGPEFLTYFNYEAQPDKSGLPSDRFSAERPEGSISTLTIQRTEQRDSAMYRCASSSRARTSSSNEQFFGPGTRLTVL.

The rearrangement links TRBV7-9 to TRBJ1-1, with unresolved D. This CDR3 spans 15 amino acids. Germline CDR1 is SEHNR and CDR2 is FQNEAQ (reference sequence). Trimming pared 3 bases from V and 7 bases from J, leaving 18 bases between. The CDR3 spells CASSFIPGLTGEAFF. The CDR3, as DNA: TGTGCCAGCAGCTTTATCCCGGGCCTAACGGGTGAAGCTTTCTTT.

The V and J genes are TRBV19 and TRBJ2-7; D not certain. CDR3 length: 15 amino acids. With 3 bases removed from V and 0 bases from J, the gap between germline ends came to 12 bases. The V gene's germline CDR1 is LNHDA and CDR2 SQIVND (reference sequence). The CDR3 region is CASSIRTSNSYEQYF. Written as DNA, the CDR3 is TGTGCCAGTAGTATTCGAACGTCTAACTCCTACGAGCAGTACTTC. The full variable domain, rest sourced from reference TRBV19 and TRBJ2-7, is DGGITQSPKYLFRKEGQNVTLSCEQNLNHDAMYWYRQDPGQGLRLIYYSQIVNDFQKGDIAEGYSVSREKKESFPLTVTSAQKNPTAFYLCASSIRTSNSYEQYFGPGTRLTVT.

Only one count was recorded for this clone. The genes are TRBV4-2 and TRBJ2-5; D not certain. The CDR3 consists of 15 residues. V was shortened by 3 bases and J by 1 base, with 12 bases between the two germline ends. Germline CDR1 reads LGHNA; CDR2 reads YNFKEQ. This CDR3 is CASSHTAYSQETQYF. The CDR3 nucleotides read TGTGCCAGCAGCCATACAGCGTACTCCCAAGAGACCCAGTACTTC.

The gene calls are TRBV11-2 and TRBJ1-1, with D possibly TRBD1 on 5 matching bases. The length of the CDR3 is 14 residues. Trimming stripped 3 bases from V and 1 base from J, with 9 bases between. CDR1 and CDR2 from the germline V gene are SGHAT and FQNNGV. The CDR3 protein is CASSFTGTNTEAFF. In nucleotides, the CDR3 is TGTGCCAGCAGCTTTACAGGTACGAACACTGAAGCTTTCTTT.

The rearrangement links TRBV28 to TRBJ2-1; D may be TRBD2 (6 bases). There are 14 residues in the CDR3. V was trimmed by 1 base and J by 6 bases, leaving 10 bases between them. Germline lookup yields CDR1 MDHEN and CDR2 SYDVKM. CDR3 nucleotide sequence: TGTGCCAGCAGTTTATTCGGAGGGATCAATGAGCAGTTCTTC. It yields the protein CASSLFGGINEQFF.

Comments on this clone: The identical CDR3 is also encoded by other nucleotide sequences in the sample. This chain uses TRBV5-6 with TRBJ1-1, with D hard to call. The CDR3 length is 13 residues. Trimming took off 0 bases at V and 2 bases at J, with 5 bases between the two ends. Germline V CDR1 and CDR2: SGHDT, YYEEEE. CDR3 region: CASSLAGNTEAFF. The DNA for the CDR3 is TGTGCCAGCAGCTTGGCAGGCAACACTGAAGCTTTCTTT.

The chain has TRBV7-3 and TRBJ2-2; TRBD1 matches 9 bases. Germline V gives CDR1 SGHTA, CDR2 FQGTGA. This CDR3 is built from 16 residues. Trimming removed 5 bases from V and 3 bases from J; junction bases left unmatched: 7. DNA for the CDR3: TGTGCCAGCAGCATCAGACAGGGGGAAGACACCGGGGAGCTGTTTTTT. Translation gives CASSIRQGEDTGELFF.

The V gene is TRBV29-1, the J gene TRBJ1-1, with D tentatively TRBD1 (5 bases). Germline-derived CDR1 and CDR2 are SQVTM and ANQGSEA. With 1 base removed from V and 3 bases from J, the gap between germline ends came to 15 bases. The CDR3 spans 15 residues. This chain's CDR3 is CSVEAVWMGDTEAFF. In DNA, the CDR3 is TGCAGCGTTGAAGCTGTATGGATGGGGGACACTGAAGCTTTCTTT.

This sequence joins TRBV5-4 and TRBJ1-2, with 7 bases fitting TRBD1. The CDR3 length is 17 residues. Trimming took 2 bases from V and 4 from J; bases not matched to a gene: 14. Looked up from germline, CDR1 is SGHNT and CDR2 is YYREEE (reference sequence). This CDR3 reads CASSFWSFPDRVYGYTF. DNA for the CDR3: TGTGCCAGCAGCTTTTGGTCGTTCCCCGACAGGGTCTATGGCTACACCTTC.

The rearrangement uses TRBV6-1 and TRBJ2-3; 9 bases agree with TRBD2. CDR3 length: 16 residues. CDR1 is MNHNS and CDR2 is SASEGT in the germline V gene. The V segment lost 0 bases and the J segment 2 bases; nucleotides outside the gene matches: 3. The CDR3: CASSEAAGGPTDTQYF. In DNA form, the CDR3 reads TGTGCCAGCAGTGAAGCGGCGGGAGGGCCCACAGATACGCAGTATTTT.

CDR3: CASSPQRLAGIYEQYF. In DNA form, the CDR3 reads TGTGCCAGCAGTCCACAAAGACTAGCGGGAATCTACGAGCAGTACTTC. The chain employs TRBV2 and TRBJ2-7; 11 nucleotides agree with TRBD2. Germline V gene sequence: CDR1 SNHLY, CDR2 FYNNEI. The CDR3 has 16 residues. After removal of 5 bases from V and 3 bases from J, the junction contained 9 bases not matched to a gene.

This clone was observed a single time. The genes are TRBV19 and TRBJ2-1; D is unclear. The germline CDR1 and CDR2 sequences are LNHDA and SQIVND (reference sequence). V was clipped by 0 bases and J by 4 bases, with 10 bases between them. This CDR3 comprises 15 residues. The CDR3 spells CASSIDPLSYNEQFF. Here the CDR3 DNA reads TGTGCCAGTAGTATAGATCCTTTATCGTACAATGAGCAGTTCTTC.

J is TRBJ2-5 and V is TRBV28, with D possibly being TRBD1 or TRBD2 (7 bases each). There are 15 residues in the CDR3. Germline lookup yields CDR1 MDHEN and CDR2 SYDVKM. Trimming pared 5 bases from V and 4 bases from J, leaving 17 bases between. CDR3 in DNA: TGTGCCAGCAGTCTTCTAGGGAGGGGGCGAGAGACCCAGTACTTC. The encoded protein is CASSLLGRGRETQYF.

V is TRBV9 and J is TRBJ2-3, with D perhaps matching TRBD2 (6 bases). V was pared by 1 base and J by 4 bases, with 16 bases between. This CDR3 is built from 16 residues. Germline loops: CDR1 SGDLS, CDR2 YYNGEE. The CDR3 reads CASSVQSGGWADTQYF. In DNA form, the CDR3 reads TGTGCCAGCAGCGTACAGAGCGGAGGGTGGGCAGATACGCAGTATTTT.

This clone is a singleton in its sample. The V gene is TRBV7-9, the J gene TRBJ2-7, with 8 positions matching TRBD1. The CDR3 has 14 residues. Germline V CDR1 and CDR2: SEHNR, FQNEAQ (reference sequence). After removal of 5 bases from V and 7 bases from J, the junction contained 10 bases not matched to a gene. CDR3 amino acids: CASSHGQGLGEQYF. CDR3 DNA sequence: TGTGCCAGCAGCCACGGACAGGGTTTGGGGGAGCAGTACTTC.

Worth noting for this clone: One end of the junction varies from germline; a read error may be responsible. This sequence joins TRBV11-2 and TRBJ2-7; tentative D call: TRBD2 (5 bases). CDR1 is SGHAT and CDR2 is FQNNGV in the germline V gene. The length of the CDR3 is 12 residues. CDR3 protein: CASSLAPWEQHF. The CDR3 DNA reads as TGTGCCAGCAGCTTAGCCCCCTGGGAGCAGCACTTC. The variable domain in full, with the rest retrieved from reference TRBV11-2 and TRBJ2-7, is EAGVAQSPRYKIIEKRQSVAFWCNPISGHATLYWYQQILGQGPKLLIQFQNNGVVDDSQLPKDRFSAERLKGVDSTLKIQPAKLEDSAVYLCASSLAPWEQHFGPGTRLTVT.